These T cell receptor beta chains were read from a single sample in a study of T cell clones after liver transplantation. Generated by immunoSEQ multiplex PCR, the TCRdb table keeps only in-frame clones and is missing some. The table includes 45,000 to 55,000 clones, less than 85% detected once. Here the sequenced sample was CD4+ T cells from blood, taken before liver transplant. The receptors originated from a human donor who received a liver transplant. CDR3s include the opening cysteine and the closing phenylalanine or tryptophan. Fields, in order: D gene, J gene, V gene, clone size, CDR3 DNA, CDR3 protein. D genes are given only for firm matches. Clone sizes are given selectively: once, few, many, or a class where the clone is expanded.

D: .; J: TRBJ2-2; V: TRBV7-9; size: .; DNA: TGTGCCAGCAGCCCCATCGGGGGGCACGGGGAGCTGTTTTTT; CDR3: CASSPIGGHGELFF
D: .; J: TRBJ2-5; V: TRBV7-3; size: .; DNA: TGTGCCAGCAGCCTCACAGGGTCGGGGACCCAGTACTTC; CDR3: CASSLTGSGTQYF
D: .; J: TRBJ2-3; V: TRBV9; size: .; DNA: TGTGCCAGCAGCTCATTCGTCGACCCACTAGTAGATACGCAGTATTTT; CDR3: CASSSFVDPLVDTQYF
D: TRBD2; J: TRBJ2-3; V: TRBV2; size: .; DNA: TGTGCCAGCCGACCGCTAGCGGGGGGTCTTGATACGCAGTATTTT; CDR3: CASRPLAGGLDTQYF
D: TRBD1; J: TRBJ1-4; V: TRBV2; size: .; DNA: TGTGCCAGCAGTGGCGACAGGGGGCGAGAAAAACTGTTTTTT; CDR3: CASSGDRGREKLFF
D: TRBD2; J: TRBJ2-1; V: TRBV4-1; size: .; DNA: TGCGCCAGCAGCCAAGATAAACTAGCGGGAGGCTATGAGCAGTTCTTC; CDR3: CASSQDKLAGGYEQFF
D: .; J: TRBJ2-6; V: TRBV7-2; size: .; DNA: TGTGCCAGCAGCTTAGCACGGCTCTCTGGGGCCAACGTCCTGACTTTC; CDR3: CASSLARLSGANVLTF
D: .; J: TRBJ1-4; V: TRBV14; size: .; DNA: TGTGCCAGCAGCCAAGATCGTGTGCCAGGGTCGTCTAATGAAAAACTGTTTTTT; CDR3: CASSQDRVPGSSNEKLFF
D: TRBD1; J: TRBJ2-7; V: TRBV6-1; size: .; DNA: TGTGCCAGCAGTGAGGGGAGGGGACAGGGATCGTCCGAGCAGTACTTC; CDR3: CASSEGRGQGSSEQYF
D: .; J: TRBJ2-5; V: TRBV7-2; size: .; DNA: TGTGCCAGCAGCTTCTTTAAGGACGGTGGAGAGACCCAGTACTTC; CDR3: CASSFFKDGGETQYF
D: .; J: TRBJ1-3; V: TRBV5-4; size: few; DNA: TGTGCCAGCAGCTTGGAGGCTGGGGGATTCTCTGGAAACACCATATATTTT; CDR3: CASSLEAGGFSGNTIYF
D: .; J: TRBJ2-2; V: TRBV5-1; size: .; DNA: TGCGCCAGCAGCTTGTTGGGGGAGGTCCCCGGGGAGCTGTTTTTT; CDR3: CASSLLGEVPGELFF
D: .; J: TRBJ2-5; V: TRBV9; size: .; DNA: TGTGCCAGCAGCGGAATAACAGGGTACCAAGAGACCCAGTACTTC; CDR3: CASSGITGYQETQYF
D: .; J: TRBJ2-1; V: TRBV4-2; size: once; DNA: TGTGCCAGCAGCCTGACCGGGACTCAAGCGGAAGATGAGCAGTTCTTC; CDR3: CASSLTGTQAEDEQFF
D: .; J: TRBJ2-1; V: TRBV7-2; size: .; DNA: TGTGCCAGCAGCCCCGCGGACTTTTACAATGAGCAGTTCTTC; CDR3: CASSPADFYNEQFF
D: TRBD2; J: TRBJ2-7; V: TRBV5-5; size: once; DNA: TGTGCCAGCAGCTCACGGACTAGCGGGAGCCGCGAGCAGTACTTC; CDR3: CASSSRTSGSREQYF
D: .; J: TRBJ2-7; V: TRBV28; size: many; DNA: TGTGCCAGCAGTTTAGCGGCCCAGGGATACTACGAGCAGTACTTC; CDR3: CASSLAAQGYYEQYF
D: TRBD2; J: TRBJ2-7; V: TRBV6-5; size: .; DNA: TGTGCCAGCAGTCGTAGCGGGATCCAATACGAGCAGTACTTC; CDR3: CASSRSGIQYEQYF
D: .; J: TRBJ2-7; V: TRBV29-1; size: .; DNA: TGCAGCGTTGAAGAAGGTACACAGGCGTTTACCTACGAGCAGTACTTC; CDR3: CSVEEGTQAFTYEQYF
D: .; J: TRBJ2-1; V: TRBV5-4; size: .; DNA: TGTGCCAGCAGCTTGGCCGGGGCTAGCTCCTACAATGAGCAGTTCTTC; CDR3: CASSLAGASSYNEQFF
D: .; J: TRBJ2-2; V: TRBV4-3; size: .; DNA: TGCGCCAGCAGCCTTTACAGGGACACCGGGGAGCTGTTTTTT; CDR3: CASSLYRDTGELFF
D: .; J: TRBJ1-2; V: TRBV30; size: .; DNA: TGTGCCTGTCCCGGGGCCTGGGATCTCTATGGCTACACCTTC; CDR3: CACPGAWDLYGYTF
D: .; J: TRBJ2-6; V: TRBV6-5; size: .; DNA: TGTGCCAGCCGGACACCCAGCTCTGGGGCCAACGTCCTGACTTTC; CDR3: CASRTPSSGANVLTF
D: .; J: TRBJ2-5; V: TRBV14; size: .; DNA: TGTGCCAGCAGCCAGGCGTTGGGGCGGGGAGTCGAGACCCAGTACTTC; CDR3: CASSQALGRGVETQYF
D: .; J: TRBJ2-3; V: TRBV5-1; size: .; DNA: TGCGCCAGCAGGGCAGCTAGCACAGATACGCAGTATTTT; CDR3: CASRAASTDTQYF
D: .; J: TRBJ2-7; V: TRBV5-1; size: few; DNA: TGCGCCAGCAGCTGGAACAGGGACTCCCCCGAGCAGTACTTC; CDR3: CASSWNRDSPEQYF
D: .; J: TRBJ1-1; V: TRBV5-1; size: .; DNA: TGCGCCAGCAGCCCGGGGGACACCGGGAGGTTACCTGAAGCTTTCTTT; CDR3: CASSPGDTGRLPEAFF
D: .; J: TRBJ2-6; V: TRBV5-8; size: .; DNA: TGTGCCAGCAGCTCGAGAATTCCAGGGAGTTCTGGGGCCAACGTCCTGACTTTC; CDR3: CASSSRIPGSSGANVLTF
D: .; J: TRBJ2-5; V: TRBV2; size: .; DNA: TGTGCCAGCAGTGAAGCGCTAGGAACTAGCGAGACCCAGTACTTC; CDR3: CASSEALGTSETQYF
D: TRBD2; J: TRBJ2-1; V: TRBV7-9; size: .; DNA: TGTGCCAGCAGCCTACTAGCGGGACAATACAATGAGCAGTTCTTC; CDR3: CASSLLAGQYNEQFF
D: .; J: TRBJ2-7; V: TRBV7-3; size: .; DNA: TGTGCCAGCAGCTTATCAGGGGCTGACGAGCAGTACTTC; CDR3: CASSLSGADEQYF
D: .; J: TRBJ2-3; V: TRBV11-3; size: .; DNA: TGTGCCAGCAGCTTAGGTCAGTTCGCAGATACGCAGTATTTT; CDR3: CASSLGQFADTQYF
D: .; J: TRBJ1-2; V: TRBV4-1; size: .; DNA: TGCGCCAGCAGCCAAGTGGGGGACCCCTATGGCTACACCTTC; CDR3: CASSQVGDPYGYTF
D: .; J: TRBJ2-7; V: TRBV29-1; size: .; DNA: TGCAGCGTATTAATGTGGGACGAGCAGTACTTC; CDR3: CSVLMWDEQYF
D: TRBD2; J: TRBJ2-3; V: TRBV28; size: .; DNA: TGTGCCAGCAGTCCAAGGACTAGCGGGAGTGCCGCTCCGCAGTATTTT; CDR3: CASSPRTSGSAAPQYF
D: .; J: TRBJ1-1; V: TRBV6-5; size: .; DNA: TGTGCCAGCAGTACCCTGGGTGGGGTGGTTAAAGCTTTCTTT; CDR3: CASSTLGGVVKAFF
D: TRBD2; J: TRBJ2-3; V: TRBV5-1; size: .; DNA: TGCGCCAGCAGCCAACAAAGCGGGGGCCAGACAGATACGCAGTATTTT; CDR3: CASSQQSGGQTDTQYF
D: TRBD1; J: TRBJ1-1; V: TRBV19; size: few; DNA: TGTGCCAGTAGGAATGGACAGGTTAACACTGAAGCTTTCTTT; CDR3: CASRNGQVNTEAFF
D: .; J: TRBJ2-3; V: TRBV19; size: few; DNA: TGTGCCAGTAGGAACGCTAGATCTAGCACAGATACGCAGTATTTT; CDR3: CASRNARSSTDTQYF
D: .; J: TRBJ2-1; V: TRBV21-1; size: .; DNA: TGTGCCAGCAGCAAAGGGAGGCGCGCTGCCTACAATGAGCAGTTCTTC; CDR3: CASSKGRRAAYNEQFF
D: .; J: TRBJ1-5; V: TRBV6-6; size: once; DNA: TGTGCCAGCAGTTACGGCCAGGGGAATCAGCCCCAGCATTTT; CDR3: CASSYGQGNQPQHF
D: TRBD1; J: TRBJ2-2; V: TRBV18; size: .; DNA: TGTGCCAGCTCCCCAGACAGGGGGGACACCGGGGAGCTGTTTTTT; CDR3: CASSPDRGDTGELFF
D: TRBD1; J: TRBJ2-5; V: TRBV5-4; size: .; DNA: TGTGCCAGCAGCACCCCAGGGGGATCAGGAGAGACCCAGTACTTC; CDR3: CASSTPGGSGETQYF
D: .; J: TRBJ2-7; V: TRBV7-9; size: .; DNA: TGTGCCAGCAGCTCCCAGGGAGGCAGTGCCTACGAGCAGTACTTC; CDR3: CASSSQGGSAYEQYF
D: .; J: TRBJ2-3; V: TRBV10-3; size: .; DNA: TGTGCCATCAGTGAGAATAGCCCCGCAGATACGCAGTATTTT; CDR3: CAISENSPADTQYF
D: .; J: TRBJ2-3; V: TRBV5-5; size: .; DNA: TGTGCCAGCAGCTTGGCCTCCTCGCACAGTGGTACGCAGTATTTT; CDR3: CASSLASSHSGTQYF
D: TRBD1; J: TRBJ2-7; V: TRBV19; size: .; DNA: TGTGCCAGTAGTCTTGACTTCCGACAGGGGCAGTACTTC; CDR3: CASSLDFRQGQYF
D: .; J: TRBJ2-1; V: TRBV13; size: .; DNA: TGTGCCAGCAGCTCGAGTTATGGGGCCAGTTACTACAATGAGCAGTTCTTC; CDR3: CASSSSYGASYYNEQFF
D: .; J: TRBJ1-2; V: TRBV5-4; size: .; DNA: TGTGCCAGCAGCTTCAGTTGGGGAAACTATGGCTACACCTTC; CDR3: CASSFSWGNYGYTF
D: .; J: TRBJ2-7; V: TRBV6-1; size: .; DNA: TGTGCCAGCACCTACAGGGACGAGCAGTACTTC; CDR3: CASTYRDEQYF
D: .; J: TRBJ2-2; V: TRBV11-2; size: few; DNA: TGTGCCAGCAGCTTAGCCCGCCGGACTTCCCACGGGGAGCTGTTTTTT; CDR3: CASSLARRTSHGELFF
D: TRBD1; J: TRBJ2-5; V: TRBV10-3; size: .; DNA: TGTGCCATCAGTGAGTCGCTAGGGACAGGGGGAGAGACCCAGTACTTC; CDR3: CAISESLGTGGETQYF
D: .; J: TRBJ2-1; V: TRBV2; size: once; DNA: TGTGCCACTAAGCGGGCGCTACGCGTCGTGCAGTTCTTC; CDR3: CATKRALRVVQFF